This TCR beta chain was identified during a study of OX40 agonist ivuxolimab in advanced cancers. Method: immunoSEQ multiplex PCR; TCRdb's copy keeps in-frame clones and lacks some. Found here are roughly 74,000 clones, 94% of them singletons; the top ten hold roughly 22%. Trimming at V came to 5 bases and at J to 5 bases, leaving 5 bases not matched to a gene. Germline V gene data show CDR1 as PRHDT and CDR2 as FYEKMQ (reference sequence). This CDR3 comprises 15 residues. Turning to this clone: The target antigen is unknown.

Findings and caveats of the study: Blood T cells, both CD4+ and CD8+, expanded clonally by week 6 at 0.1 to 3.0 mg/kg.

The J gene is TRBJ2-3, the V gene TRBV13; TRBD2 agrees at 12 bases. This receptor was obtained from an adult with an advanced solid tumor such as melanoma, head and neck, liver or kidney cancer. Sequenced material: CD4+ or CD8+ T cells sorted from blood, taken in a trial of the OX40 agonist ivuxolimab. CDR3 sequence: CASSPLAGGEDTQYF. The DNA for the CDR3 is TGTGCCAGCAGCCCCCTAGCGGGAGGGGAAGATACGCAGTATTTT. The full variable domain, completed using reference TRBV13 and TRBJ2-3, is AAGVIQSPRHLIKEKRETATLKCYPIPRHDTVYWYQQGPGQDPQFLISFYEKMQSDKGSIPDRFSAQQFSDYHSELNMSSLELGDSALYFCASSPLAGGEDTQYFGPGTRLTVL.